The 32 T cell receptor beta chains below all came from one sample that was sequenced in a study of metastatic and nonmetastatic thyroid tumors. MiXCR was used by TCRdb to re-call the PCR reads. The data contain tens of thousands of clones, under 15% of them seen just once; the ten biggest clones take up roughly 9.1%. Treatment of any kind had been given to no patient before thyroid surgery. Sequencing was carried out using tumor tissue. These TCRs come from a female donor with papillary thyroid cancer or a benign thyroid nodule (not recorded which). Some clones in this sample may be carry-over from other donors' samples.

This clone was counted ten times or more. The V gene is TRBV6-1, the J gene TRBJ1-4; D possibly corresponds to TRBD1 (6 bases). V was trimmed by 4 bases and J by 7 bases, leaving 16 bases between them. CDR3 length equals 15 residues. Looked up from germline, CDR1 is MNHNS and CDR2 is SASEGT. The CDR3 DNA sequence: TGTGCCAGCAGTGGGTTTCCGGACAGACCTGAAAAACTGTTTTTT. Protein product: CASSGFPDRPEKLFF.

This clone was seen a few times. Possible read error: a much larger clone is one base away. V gene TRBV6-2 or TRBV6-3 combines with J gene TRBJ2-5; D not resolved. This CDR3 region has 15 residues. V was shortened by 5 bases and J by 5 bases, with 18 bases between the two germline ends. The V gene's germline CDR1 is MNHEY and CDR2 SVGEGT. The CDR3 coding sequence is TGTGCCAGCAGTGACCCCACCCCAGGTGGGGAGACCCAGTACTTC. This gives the protein CASSDPTPGGETQYF.

The V and J genes are TRBV5-1 and TRBJ1-1; tentative D call: TRBD1 (5 bases). The germline V gene encodes CDR1 SGHRS and CDR2 YFSETQ. Trimming took off 4 bases at V and 0 bases at J, with 13 bases between the two ends. This CDR3 is 15 amino acids long. DNA of the CDR3: TGCGCCAGCAGCGCCACCGGGGCCATGAACACTGAAGCTTTCTTT. Translation gives CASSATGAMNTEAFF.

The rearrangement links TRBV20-1 to TRBJ2-5; D is tentatively TRBD1 or TRBD2 (5 bases each). Germline values: CDR1 DFQATT, CDR2 SNEGSKA (reference sequence). V was clipped by 5 bases and J by 5 bases, with 12 bases between them. The CDR3 loop spans 12 amino acids. This CDR3 is CSAQSWGETQYF. The DNA of the CDR3 is TGCAGTGCTCAGTCGTGGGGGGAGACCCAGTACTTC.

This clone was counted ten times or more. V and J are TRBV14 and TRBJ2-7, with TRBD1 as a possible D gene (6 bases). Per the germline V gene, CDR1 is SGHDN and CDR2 is FVKESK. Trimming removed 5 bases from V and 3 bases from J, with 8 bases in between. CDR3 size: 12 residues. The CDR3 sequence: CASSGTNYEQYF. CDR3 DNA: TGTGCCAGCAGCGGGACAAACTACGAGCAGTACTTC.

This clone has only a few counts. V usage is TRBV24-1 and J usage is TRBJ2-3, with TRBD2 identical over 8 bases. Per germline, CDR1 KGHDR and CDR2 SFDVKD. V lost 4 bases, J lost 2 bases, and 4 bases stayed unmatched. The CDR3 loop spans 15 amino acids. CDR3 sequence (DNA): TGTGCCACCAGTGAACGACTAGCGTACACAGATACGCAGTATTTT. Translating gives CATSERLAYTDTQYF.

This clone was observed many times. This rearrangement joins TRBV3-1 to TRBJ2-3, with D possibly matching TRBD1 (5 bases). V was shortened by 6 bases and J by 3 bases, with 7 bases between the two germline ends. Germline V lookup: CDR1 LGHDT, CDR2 YNNKEL (reference sequence). CDR3 length: 12 residues. CDR3 nucleotides: TGTGCCAGCAGGAAGGGGACAGATACGCAGTATTTT. Its translation: CASRKGTDTQYF.

This clone was picked up many times. The chain couples TRBV19 to TRBJ1-2; no reliable D call. Per germline, CDR1 LNHDA and CDR2 SQIVND (reference sequence). The CDR3 is made up of 13 amino acids. V gave up 5 bases and J gave up 7 bases, with 14 bases separating them. CDR3 in amino acids: CASSFQAGLGYTF. The DNA for the CDR3 is TGTGCCAGTAGTTTCCAAGCCGGTCTTGGCTACACCTTC.

Points on this clone: A read error may explain this, as a much larger clone is one base away. The V and J genes are TRBV2 and TRBJ2-1; no clear D. Trimming took off 4 bases at V and 4 bases at J, with 5 bases between the two ends. Germline CDR1 is SNHLY and CDR2 is FYNNEI. There are 12 residues in the CDR3. The CDR3 reads CASSAAYNEQFF. DNA for the CDR3: TGTGCCAGCAGTGCGGCATACAATGAGCAGTTCTTC.

This clone was found a few times. The CDR3 is CASSSPRTSGRCGEQYF. In DNA form, the CDR3 reads TGTGCCAGCAGTTCACCCCGTACTAGCGGGAGATGTGGCGAGCAGTACTTC. This sequence joins TRBV28 and TRBJ2-7; TRBD2 matches at 11 bases. Germline V CDR1 and CDR2: MDHEN, SYDVKM. The CDR3 consists of 17 residues. The junction had 14 bases not matched to a gene; V was cut back by 4 bases and J by 6 bases.

In this sample, this clone turned up many times. The chain links TRBV28 to TRBJ1-5, with a tentative D call TRBD1 (6 bases). This CDR3 has 15 amino acids. The V end lost 4 bases, the J end lost 2 bases, and 12 bases lay between the germline ends. Per germline, CDR1 MDHEN and CDR2 SYDVKM. CDR3: CASSYRGRGNQPQHF. Here the CDR3 DNA reads TGTGCCAGCAGTTATCGGGGGCGGGGCAATCAGCCCCAGCATTTT. The whole variable domain, remainder taken from reference TRBV28 and TRBJ1-5, is DVKVTQSSRYLVKRTGEKVFLECVQDMDHENMFWYRQDPGLGLRLIYFSYDVKMKEKGDIPEGYSVSREKKERFSLILESASTNQTSMYLCASSYRGRGNQPQHFGDGTRLSIL.

This clone was recorded many times. The chain is built from TRBV6-4 and TRBJ1-1; tentative D call: TRBD1 (6 bases). The CDR3 covers 11 residues. The V and J ends lost 8 bases and 12 bases respectively, with 16 bases between them. The germline V gene has CDR1 MRHNA and CDR2 SNTAGT. The DNA of the CDR3 is TGTGCCAGCCGGGGCGGGGGGCTGACTTTCTTT. It yields the protein CASRGGGLTFF.

Points on this clone: A much larger clone differs by one base, so this may be a read error. The V gene is TRBV20-1, the J gene TRBJ2-2; TRBD2 matches 9 bases. CDR3 length equals 16 residues. Germline V CDR1 and CDR2: DFQATT, SNEGSKA (reference sequence). J gave up 7 bases and V 0 bases, and 9 bases lay outside the gene matches. CDR3 DNA sequence: TGCAGTGCTAGAGATGTGCTAGCGGGATGGATCGGGGAGCTGTTTTTT. It yields the protein CSARDVLAGWIGELFF.

This clone appeared many times. The genes are TRBV7-9 and TRBJ2-1; 10 bases match TRBD2. The germline gives CDR1 SEHNR, CDR2 FQNEAQ (reference sequence). The CDR3 has 15 residues. V lost 5 bases, J lost 5 bases, and 6 bases stayed unmatched. The DNA for the CDR3 is TGTGCCAGCAGCCCCCCAAGCGGGAGGGACAATGAGCAGTTCTTC. Residues: CASSPPSGRDNEQFF.

This clone occurred many times. The chain has TRBV30 and TRBJ2-1; D remains unclear. The length of the CDR3 is 14 residues. Germline assignment: CDR1 GTSNPN and CDR2 SVGIG (reference sequence). V lost 0 bases, J lost 6 bases, and 12 bases lay in between. The CDR3 DNA follows: TGTGCCTGGAGTGTGGGGTTTTCTCTCAATGAGCAGTTCTTC. This sequence encodes CAWSVGFSLNEQFF.

This chain uses TRBV3-1 with TRBJ2-3; a weak D match, TRBD1 (5 bases). The CDR3 extends over 15 amino acids. The germline gives CDR1 LGHDT, CDR2 YNNKEL (reference sequence). The ends were cut back, 1 base at V and 4 bases at J, with 12 bases in the middle. In DNA, the CDR3 is TGTGCCAGCAGCCAAGGATATCAGGGCGCAGATACGCAGTATTTT. Translated, it gives CASSQGYQGADTQYF.

This clone showed up many times. This rearrangement joins TRBV2 to TRBJ1-2, with D unresolved. The CDR3 contains 12 residues. The ends were cut back, 1 base at V and 3 bases at J, with 3 bases in the middle. Germline lookup yields CDR1 SNHLY and CDR2 FYNNEI. The CDR3, as DNA: TGTGCCAGCAGTGAAGGTGACTATGGCTACACCTTC. It is translated as CASSEGDYGYTF.

As to this clone: Since a much larger clone is just one base distant, this may be a read error. The V call is TRBV7-7, the J call TRBJ2-1; no reliable D call. Germline V gives CDR1 SSHAT, CDR2 FNYEAQ (reference sequence). This CDR3 contains 15 residues. The CDR3 sequence is CASSLNLAGWNEQFF. The CDR3 DNA reads TGTGCTAGCAGCTTAAATTTAGCCGGGTGGAATGAGCAGTTCTTC.

This clone was counted many times. This chain links TRBV18 with TRBJ1-2; TRBD1 matches at 7 bases. The CDR3 extends over 14 amino acids. V lost 0 bases, J lost 6 bases, and 4 bases stayed unmatched. CDR1 and CDR2 (germline): KGHSH, LQKENI. The CDR3 bases are TGTGCCAGCTCACCACCGACAGGGCGGAATGGCTACACCTTC. This sequence encodes CASSPPTGRNGYTF.

This clone was counted only a few times. The junction shows a germline mismatch at one end, possibly a read error. The gene calls are TRBV5-4 and TRBJ1-1; D possibly corresponds to TRBD1 (6 bases). CDR3 length: 14 residues. Per germline, CDR1 SGHNT and CDR2 YYREEE (reference sequence). The CDR3 nucleotides read TGTGCCAGCAGCTTGTTGCAGGGGCGAACTGAAGCTCTCTTT. The encoded protein is CASSLLQGRTEALF.

This clone was seen many times. The chain employs TRBV3-1 and TRBJ2-3; TRBD2 matches at 7 bases. The germline gives CDR1 LGHDT, CDR2 YNNKEL (reference sequence). This CDR3 is 15 amino acids long. After removal of 7 bases from V and 2 bases from J, the junction contained 9 bases not matched to a gene. CDR3 sequence: CASTLGRSNTDTQYF. The CDR3 DNA is TGTGCCAGCACCCTCGGGAGGAGTAACACAGATACGCAGTATTTT.

This clone came up many times. V usage is TRBV12-3 or TRBV12-4 and J usage is TRBJ2-5, with 7 bases lining up with TRBD2. This CDR3 has 13 residues. After removal of 6 bases from V and 9 bases from J, the junction contained 10 bases not matched to a gene. CDR3 loop: CASRETNREAQYF. Here the CDR3 DNA reads TGTGCCAGCAGGGAAACTAATCGGGAGGCCCAGTACTTC.

As to this clone: Being one base from a much bigger clone, this may be a read error. The chain couples TRBV5-1 to TRBJ2-7, with 7 bases aligning to TRBD1. The germline V gene encodes CDR1 SGHRS and CDR2 YFSETQ. The ends lost 4 bases at V and 3 bases at J; junction bases unmatched: 7. The CDR3 length is 14 residues. The CDR3 region is CASSPEGQSYEQYF. CDR3 nucleotide sequence: TGCGCCAGCAGCCCCGAGGGACAGAGCTACGAGCAGTACTTC. Full variable domain (missing parts from reference TRBV5-1 and TRBJ2-7): KAGVTQTPRYLIKTRGQQVTLSCSPISGHRSVSWYQQTPGQGLQFLFEYFSETQRNKGNFPGRFSGRQFSNSRSEMNVSTLELGDSALYLCASSPEGQSYEQYFGPGTRLTVT.

This clone was seen more than once but under ten times. A clone one base away is much larger, so this may be a read error. The chain couples TRBV4-1 to TRBJ2-7; 7 bases map to TRBD1. V gave up 0 bases and J gave up 1 base; unmatched junction bases: 3. Germline V gene lookup returns CDR1 MGHRA and CDR2 YSYEKL. The CDR3 sequence is 15 residues long. This CDR3 is CASSQERQGSYEQYF. The DNA of the CDR3 is TGCGCCAGCAGCCAAGAGAGACAGGGTTCCTACGAGCAGTACTTC.

This clone was observed many times. The chain carries TRBV30 and TRBJ2-7; D is unresolved. This CDR3 region has 12 residues. The ends were cut back, 2 bases at V and 2 bases at J, with 7 bases in the middle. Germline-derived CDR1 and CDR2 are GTSNPN and SVGIG (reference sequence). The CDR3 DNA is TGTGCCTGGAGTCCTTCCCCCTACGAGCAGTACTTC. The encoded protein is CAWSPSPYEQYF. Looking up the rest from reference TRBV30 and TRBJ2-7 gives the full variable domain: SQTIHQWPATLVQPVGSPLSLECTVEGTSNPNLYWYRQAAGRGLQLLFYSVGIGQISSEVPQNLSASRPQDRQFILSSKKLLLSDSGFYLCAWSPSPYEQYFGPGTRLTVT.

With regard to this clone: A much larger clone differs from this one at a single base, so this may be a read error. This chain links TRBV7-9 with TRBJ1-5; no definite D call. In germline, CDR1 is SEHNR, CDR2 FQNEAQ (reference sequence). This CDR3 contains 13 residues. CDR3 region: CASSLGSDQPQNF. For the CDR3, the DNA is TGTGCCAGCAGCCTCGGGAGCGATCAGCCCCAGAATTTT.

This clone was seen ten or more times. The V and J genes are TRBV5-1 and TRBJ1-2; 11 positions match TRBD1. V lost 5 bases and J lost 8; bases outside the gene matches: 11. CDR1 is SGHRS, CDR2 YFSETQ, per germline. The CDR3 has 15 residues. CDR3 DNA sequence: TGCGCCAGCAGGACTACACCGGGACAGGGGGGAGGCTACACCTTC. Translating gives CASRTTPGQGGGYTF.

A few counts support this clone. This may arise from a read error, as a much more abundant clone is one base away. CDR3: CASSKEGQYEQYF. The DNA for the CDR3 is TGTGCCAGCAGCAAAGAAGGACAGTACGAGCAGTACTTC. The V and J genes are TRBV4-2 and TRBJ2-7; tentative D call: TRBD1 (6 bases). The CDR3 runs 13 residues. Germline V gene lookup returns CDR1 LGHNA and CDR2 YNFKEQ.

The sample holds many counts of this clone. The V gene is TRBV11-3, the J gene TRBJ2-5; no reliable D call. Looked up from germline, CDR1 is SGHNT and CDR2 is YENEEA. The length of the CDR3 is 12 residues. The V end lost 6 bases, the J end lost 1 base, and 6 bases lay between the germline ends. The CDR3: CASSGTQETQYF. Here the CDR3 DNA reads TGTGCCAGCAGTGGAACCCAAGAGACCCAGTACTTC.

This clone was detected only a few times. One end of the junction fails to match germline, which may point to a read error. Other DNA sequences from this sample encode an identical CDR3 as well. In nucleotides, the CDR3 is TGTGCTAGCACCGGACTAGCGGGAGGAACCGGGGAGCTGTTTTTT. This sequence encodes CASTGLAGGTGELFF. The chain uses TRBV7-9 and TRBJ2-2, with TRBD2 identical over 14 bases. This CDR3 has 15 residues. Germline V CDR1 and CDR2: SEHNR, FQNEAQ (reference sequence).

This clone was seen many times. The sample contains more than one DNA sequence encoding this CDR3. The V and J genes are TRBV12-3 or TRBV12-4 and TRBJ2-2; TRBD1 is a possible D gene (5 bases). The CDR3 covers 14 residues. V lost 6 bases and J 2 bases, leaving 10 bases between the germline ends. CDR3: CASRGPLNTGELFF. The CDR3 DNA sequence: TGTGCCAGCAGGGGGCCCTTAAACACCGGGGAGCTGTTTTTT.

As regards this clone: A much larger clonotype is one base distant, so this may be a read error. The gene calls are TRBV10-3 and TRBJ2-6; D uncertain. The CDR3 extends over 15 amino acids. Between the trimmed V and J ends, which lost 3 bases and 2 bases, there was a span of 8 bases. The germline gives CDR1 ENHRY, CDR2 SYGVKD. CDR3 coding DNA: TGTGCCATCAGTGATCGCATGGCTGGGGCCAACGTCCTGACTTTC. Encoded protein: CAISDRMAGANVLTF.